This TCR beta chain derives from a study of cytomegalovirus exposure and HLA in healthy donors. General observations from the study: Listed as cytomegalovirus-associated were roughly 180 TCR beta chains. Exclusion applied to some V segments, including TRBV6-2 and TRBV6-3, as they were indistinguishable.

PCR was performed using 60 Vbeta and 13 Jbeta primers. Profiled with immunoSEQ multiplex PCR; TCRdb holds only in-frame clones, not every one. The table shows about 120,000 clones, with around 86% occurring only once. To note about this clone: What it binds is not known.

The CDR3 loop spans 14 amino acids. V lost 7 bases and J lost 3, with 13 bases in between. Per the germline V gene, CDR1 is MNHEY and CDR2 is SVGAGI. This receptor was identified in a woman under 40 in good health and CMV-seronegative. The sequencing sample was made of PBMCs. The chain combines TRBV6-5 with TRBJ2-1; D possibly corresponds to TRBD1 (6 bases). This chain's CDR3 is CASTDRTVYNEQFF. The CDR3 nucleotides read TGTGCCAGCACCGACCGGACAGTCTACAATGAGCAGTTCTTC.